Listed below are T cell receptor beta chains from one sample, sequenced in a study of blood T cell repertoires in COVID-19. The assay was immunoSEQ multiplex PCR, and TCRdb's table has in-frame clones only and misses some. This table has approximately 290,000 clones, approximately 85% appearing once. The sample was peripheral blood. The receptors come from a human donor with COVID-19, enrolled during active disease. The donor label of this sample is uncertain. Each CDR3 is given with its conserved first and last residue. Each record gives: V gene, CDR3 length, J gene, CDR3 protein.

TRBV5-8	16	TRBJ2-7	CASSLPEAGGLVGQYF
TRBV4-3	15	TRBJ1-4	CASSQVAGGYEKLFF
TRBV27	12	TRBJ2-5	CASSSQQETQYF
TRBV28	14	TRBJ1-2	CASSPRPRVNGYTF
TRBV19	13	TRBJ1-5	CASSQTVDQPQHF
TRBV7-9	13	TRBJ1-1	CASSAQGATEAFF
TRBV19	12	TRBJ2-3	CASSTSADTQYF
TRBV18	14	TRBJ1-4	CASSPRGSNEKLFF
TRBV7-2	16	TRBJ2-3	CASSPRLAGGGDTQYF
TRBV12-5	18	TRBJ1-2	CASGLVFQDRGPNSGYTF
TRBV30	14	TRBJ1-2	CAWSAMGGGYGYTF
TRBV27	14	TRBJ1-1	CASSLSQGDTEAFF
TRBV7-2	14	TRBJ2-7	CASSYGLSRGEQYF
TRBV24-1	16	TRBJ2-1	CATSDPARGAQNEQFF
TRBV3-1/TRBV3-2	17	TRBJ2-1	CASSQVLAGGPGNEQFF
TRBV10-3	16	TRBJ2-6	CAISEQGAFGANVLTF
TRBV5-5	15	TRBJ1-5	CASSATGISNQPQHF
TRBV4-1	15	TRBJ1-2	CASSQDSQGDYGYTF
TRBV19	16	TRBJ1-5	CASSISRRVGNQPQHF
TRBV6-6	14	TRBJ1-4	CASSFGTGDEKLFF
TRBV5-1	14	TRBJ2-7	CASSLRQAGYEQYF
TRBV6-5	13	TRBJ1-2	CASSADLNYGYTF
TRBV6-1	14	TRBJ2-3	CASSESRSTDTQYF
TRBV6-5	14	TRBJ2-1	CASSPRGPNNEQFF
TRBV7-2	19	TRBJ2-7	CASRITPPGTSGSQVEQYF
TRBV27	13	TRBJ1-2	CASRPTTQGGYTF
TRBV19	14	TRBJ1-2	CASTDRRLNYGYTF
TRBV27	15	TRBJ2-2	CASQGGDRVSGELFF